What follows is one T cell receptor (beta chain) and its context. The antigen is undetermined. TCRdb's copy holds only in-frame clones and misses some; the assay was immunoSEQ multiplex PCR. The data show about 49,000 clones, around 90% seen once. This sample is part of a study of PD-1 blockade in classical Hodgkin lymphoma. Study information: Patients were given intravenous nivolumab, 3 mg/kg, every 2 weeks. Study-level findings and limits: Patients who began taking nivolumab under 1 year after ASCT were left out.

Trimming shortened V by 0 bases and J by 1 base, and 10 bases separated the two germline ends. The CDR3 runs to 15 residues. CDR1 SGDLS and CDR2 YYNGEE come from the germline V gene. Time point specified: cycle 4 day 1 (C4D1), after around six weeks of nivolumab. All patients experienced relapse after autologous stem cell transplantation, and brentuximab vedotin exposure was variable. This sequence was found in a human donor with classical Hodgkin lymphoma. The gene calls are TRBV9 and TRBJ1-1; D ambiguous. The specimen comprised peripheral blood mononuclear cells (PBMCs), sampled before the fourth cycle of nivolumab. This CDR3 reads CASSVDSVGNTEAFF. The CDR3 DNA reads TGTGCCAGCAGCGTAGATTCGGTTGGGAACACTGAAGCTTTCTTT.